This TCR beta chain appears in the sequencing data of a study of blood T cells in healthy people across ages. Turning to the study itself: Template-switching capture recovered about one barcoded beta molecule per two T cells.

Study-level points and caveats: It was held that diversity estimates obtained from one million T cells represented underestimates.

Comment on this clonotype: Its antigen is not known.

Then a second PCR, running about 6 to 12 cycles, was carried out with a sample-barcoded 5' primer and a J-beta primer mix. The authors tagged each cDNA molecule using a template-switch adaptor with 12 random nucleotides. Via MiXCR, TCRdb re-called the 5' RACE reads, giving one row per CDR3 protein. The profile shows 600,000 to 800,000 distinct CDR3 sequences, around 21% of them singletons. This CDR3 has 15 amino acids. From germline, CDR1 is DFQATT and CDR2 SNEGSKA (reference sequence). J was trimmed by 5 bases and V by 1 base; bases with no gene match: 8. This clonotype was obtained from a man in his 70s in good health. V usage is TRBV20-1 and J usage is TRBJ1-2; 9 bases align to TRBD1. Sequencing input: blood. CDR3 nucleotide sequence: TGCAGTGCTAGAGGCCTACAGGGGGCGGCTTATGGCTACACCTTC. Translated: CSARGLQGAAYGYTF.